The 23 T cell receptor beta chains given below trace back to one sample, sequenced in a study of blood T cell repertoires in COVID-19. The assay was immunoSEQ multiplex PCR, and TCRdb's table has in-frame clones only and misses some. This sample carries around 500,000 clones, more than 75% of them seen once, and the ten largest clones take less than 2%. Material: PBMCs or T cells enriched from blood (not recorded which). The receptors originated from a woman between 35 and 50 years old who had recovered from COVID-19.

The chain recombines TRBV19 with TRBJ1-3; 8 bases line up with TRBD1. After removal of 7 bases from V and 4 bases from J, the junction contained 6 bases not matched to a gene. The length of the CDR3 is 14 residues. Looked up from germline, CDR1 is LNHDA and CDR2 is SQIVND (reference sequence). CDR3 nucleotides: TGTGCCAGTACCGAACAGGGGGGAGGAAACACCATATATTTT. Amino acid sequence: CASTEQGGGNTIYF.

The chain recombines TRBV29-1 with TRBJ1-1; 7 bases agree with TRBD1. CDR1 SQVTM and CDR2 ANQGSEA come from the germline V gene. After removal of 7 bases from V and 10 bases from J, the junction contained 6 bases not matched to a gene. The CDR3 sequence is 10 residues long. CDR3 coding DNA: TGCAGCGCCCGGGACAGAAGAGCTTTCTTT. Protein sequence: CSARDRRAFF.

The chain links TRBV7-9 to TRBJ2-1, with TRBD2 identical over 11 bases. CDR1 and CDR2 from the germline V gene are SEHNR and FQNEAQ (reference sequence). The V segment lost 5 bases and the J segment 3 bases; nucleotides outside the gene matches: 3. There are 15 residues in the CDR3. CDR3 protein: CASSLLAGVYNEQFF. CDR3 nucleotide sequence: TGTGCCAGCAGCCTACTAGCGGGAGTCTACAATGAGCAGTTCTTC.

The sample holds one count of this clone. V and J are TRBV25-1 and TRBJ1-1; D call uncertain. Trimming left V 5 bases short and J 1 base short, with 14 bases between. This CDR3 spans 15 amino acids. Germline CDR1 is MGHDK and CDR2 is SYGVNS. This CDR3 is CASSPLPIQNTEAFF. CDR3 nucleotide sequence: TGTGCCAGCAGTCCACTCCCTATTCAGAACACTGAAGCTTTCTTT.

The gene calls are TRBV5-6 and TRBJ1-4; the match to TRBD1 covers 9 bases. CDR3 length: 15 amino acids. Unmatched junction bases numbered 5, after V lost 3 bases and J lost 5 bases. The germline V gene encodes CDR1 SGHDT and CDR2 YYEEEE. The CDR3 nucleotides read TGTGCCAGCAGCTCGACCGGGACAGGGAATGAAAAACTGTTTTTT. It encodes CASSSTGTGNEKLFF.

The chain links TRBV18 to TRBJ1-5; tentatively, D is TRBD1 (6 bases). The germline CDR1 and CDR2 sequences are KGHSH and LQKENI. This CDR3 is 22 amino acids long. V lost 6 bases, J lost 4 bases, and 37 bases lay in between. CDR3 nucleotide sequence: TGTGCCAGCTCGCAAAGCCAGACATCTCGACTCCCAGGGGAGACACTTAATCAGCCCCAGCATTTT. It codes for CASSQSQTSRLPGETLNQPQHF. Variable domain in full (rest from reference TRBV18 and TRBJ1-5): NAGVMQNPRHLVRRRGQEARLRCSPMKGHSHVYWYRQLPEEGLKFMVYLQKENIIDESGMPKERFSAEFPKEGPSILRIQQVVRGDSAAYFCASSQSQTSRLPGETLNQPQHFGDGTRLSIL.

This chain joins TRBV6-6 and TRBJ2-7, with D maybe TRBD2 (5 bases). The CDR3 runs 14 residues. With 2 bases removed from V and 2 bases from J, the gap between germline ends came to 10 bases. From germline, CDR1 is MNHNY and CDR2 SVGAGI (reference sequence). The CDR3 DNA reads as TGTGCCAGCAGTTACCGGGGAGCGGCCTACGAGCAGTACTTC. This sequence encodes CASSYRGAAYEQYF.

The rearrangement joins TRBV5-1 to TRBJ1-5; D is ambiguous. The CDR3 length is 14 residues. Germline V gene data show CDR1 as SGHRS and CDR2 as YFSETQ. Trimming cost V 4 bases and J 0 bases, with 8 bases left between them. CDR3 in amino acids: CASSQDYSNQPQHF. CDR3 nucleotides: TGCGCCAGCAGCCAGGATTATAGCAATCAGCCCCAGCATTTT.

The J gene is TRBJ1-1, the V gene TRBV12-5, with 8 bases fitting TRBD1. CDR1 and CDR2 (germline): LGHNT, FRNRAP. The J segment lost 5 bases and the V segment lost 2 bases, leaving 16 bases of the junction unmatched. The CDR3 sequence is 18 residues long. CDR3 loop: CASGLSDRGGGLLTEAFF. The CDR3 DNA reads as TGTGCTAGTGGTTTGTCCGACAGGGGAGGGGGGTTGTTAACTGAAGCTTTCTTT.

The chain joins TRBV28 to TRBJ1-6; D is unresolved. The V gene's germline CDR1 is MDHEN and CDR2 SYDVKM. Trimming shortened V by 2 bases and J by 10 bases, and 9 bases separated the two germline ends. This CDR3 comprises 13 residues. The CDR3 is CASSLAGNSPLHF. The CDR3 coding sequence is TGTGCCAGCAGTTTAGCAGGAAACTCACCCCTCCACTTT.

This chain links TRBV18 with TRBJ2-3, with D possibly TRBD1 on 5 matching bases. This CDR3 comprises 15 residues. The V gene lost 2 bases and the J gene lost 4 bases, with 13 bases spanning the gap. CDR1 KGHSH and CDR2 LQKENI come from the germline V gene. The CDR3 protein is CASSPVGEFSDTQYF. The DNA for the CDR3 is TGTGCCAGCTCACCAGTAGGGGAATTTTCAGATACGCAGTATTTT.

The V call is TRBV5-6, the J call TRBJ2-7, with a tentative D call TRBD1 (6 bases). The germline V gene encodes CDR1 SGHDT and CDR2 YYEEEE. V was cut by 3 bases and J by 3 bases, with 16 bases left in between. CDR3 size: 15 residues. The CDR3 DNA reads as TGTGCCAGCAGCTCTAGGGGACACAGAGGCTACGAGCAGTACTTC. Protein: CASSSRGHRGYEQYF.

This chain links TRBV12-5 with TRBJ1-1, with D unclear. V was pared by 5 bases and J by 0 bases, with 13 bases between. CDR1 and CDR2 from the germline V gene are LGHNT and FRNRAP. The CDR3 runs 15 residues. In DNA, the CDR3 is TGTGCTAGTGGTCCCCTGGCCCCACTGAACACTGAAGCTTTCTTT. The encoded protein is CASGPLAPLNTEAFF. The whole variable domain, remainder taken from reference TRBV12-5 and TRBJ1-1, is DARVTQTPRHKVTEMGQEVTMRCQPILGHNTVFWYRQTMMQGLELLAYFRNRAPLDDSGMPKDRFSAEMPDATLATLKIQPSEPRDSAVYFCASGPLAPLNTEAFFGQGTRLTVV.

This clone has only one observation. The chain employs TRBV28 and TRBJ1-5; D possibly corresponds to TRBD1 (5 bases). Germline assignment: CDR1 MDHEN and CDR2 SYDVKM. The CDR3 runs to 15 residues. V was pared by 6 bases and J by 4 bases, with 16 bases between. CDR3 DNA: TGTGCCAGCAGCCCTGACACACGGGGGAATCAGCCCCAGCATTTT. Translated, it gives CASSPDTRGNQPQHF.

The chain combines TRBV7-2 with TRBJ1-2, with 10 nucleotides matching TRBD1. Germline V CDR1 and CDR2: SGHTA, FQGNSA. This CDR3 is 15 amino acids long. V lost 5 bases and J lost 3; bases outside the gene matches: 6. The CDR3 loop reads CASSVRDRGDYGYTF. Here the CDR3 DNA reads TGTGCCAGCAGCGTCCGGGACAGGGGAGACTATGGCTACACCTTC. Looking up the rest from reference TRBV7-2 and TRBJ1-2 gives the full variable domain: GAGVSQSPSNKVTEKGKDVELRCDPISGHTALYWYRQSLGQGLEFLIYFQGNSAPDKSGLPSDRFSAERTGGSVSTLTIQRTQQEDSAVYLCASSVRDRGDYGYTFGSGTRLTVV.

This clone came up a few times. The rearrangement joins TRBV10-3 to TRBJ2-2; possibly TRBD1 for D (6 bases). Germline V gene lookup returns CDR1 ENHRY and CDR2 SYGVKD. This CDR3 is built from 15 residues. Trimming took 6 bases from V and 3 from J, leaving 14 bases between them. The CDR3 protein is CAISTTGSYTGELFF. The CDR3 coding sequence is TGTGCCATCAGCACAACAGGGAGTTACACCGGGGAGCTGTTTTTT.

J is TRBJ2-3 and V is TRBV11-3; 14 positions agree with TRBD2. Trimming removed 1 base from V and 5 bases from J; junction bases left unmatched: 5. Germline values: CDR1 SGHNT, CDR2 YENEEA. The length of the CDR3 is 17 residues. CDR3 DNA sequence: TGTGCCAGCAGCTTAGGATTGGGACTAGCGGGAGAAGATACGCAGTATTTT. Translating gives CASSLGLGLAGEDTQYF.

The CDR3 bases are TGTGCCAGCAGTTACTCACCCCCTATTGGCTACACCTTC. Amino acid sequence: CASSYSPPIGYTF. The J gene is TRBJ1-2, the V gene TRBV6-5; D gene unclear. Between the trimmed V and J ends, which lost 0 bases and 7 bases, there was a span of 9 bases. Germline assignment: CDR1 MNHEY and CDR2 SVGAGI. This CDR3 spans 13 amino acids.

The CDR3 DNA is TGTGCCAGTACCCCCCAGGGCGGTTATAATTCACCCCTCCACTTT. It codes for CASTPQGGYNSPLHF. J is TRBJ1-6 and V is TRBV19; the D gene is possibly TRBD1 (5 bases). Between the trimmed V and J ends, which lost 7 bases and 4 bases, there was a span of 14 bases. Germline CDR1 reads LNHDA; CDR2 reads SQIVND (reference sequence). This CDR3 is 15 amino acids long.

V usage is TRBV6-2 or TRBV6-3 and J usage is TRBJ2-7, with a tentative D call TRBD1 (6 bases). V lost 0 bases, J lost 1 base, and 13 bases lay in between. Germline V gene sequence: CDR1 MNHEY, CDR2 SVGEGT. The CDR3 has 16 residues. CDR3 sequence: CASSYSRGPPSYEQYF. In DNA, the CDR3 is TGTGCCAGCAGTTACTCCAGGGGTCCTCCTTCCTACGAGCAGTACTTC.

This sequence joins TRBV7-2 and TRBJ1-1; no reliable D call. V lost 5 bases, J lost 5 bases, and 15 bases lay in between. The CDR3 is 14 residues long. CDR1 SGHTA and CDR2 FQGNSA come from the germline V gene. In DNA, the CDR3 is TGTGCCAGCAGCCCCCTTATCGCGCGGACTGAAGCTTTCTTT. This gives the protein CASSPLIARTEAFF.

This sequence joins TRBV10-3 and TRBJ1-1, with 8 bases fitting TRBD1. CDR3 length equals 13 residues. The V gene end was trimmed by 8 bases and the J gene end by 3 bases; junction bases not matched to a gene: 5. Per germline, CDR1 ENHRY and CDR2 SYGVKD. The CDR3 sequence: CAIGGQGDTEAFF. CDR3 nucleotide sequence: TGTGCCATCGGTGGACAGGGTGACACTGAAGCTTTCTTT.

The V and J genes are TRBV4-1 and TRBJ1-2, with TRBD1 identical over 9 bases. Germline CDR1 reads MGHRA; CDR2 reads YSYEKL. The CDR3 is 17 amino acids. Trimming removed 0 bases from V and 3 bases from J; junction bases left unmatched: 8. CDR3 residues: CASSQDIAQGADYGYTF. CDR3 DNA: TGCGCCAGCAGCCAAGATATCGCACAGGGGGCTGACTATGGCTACACCTTC.